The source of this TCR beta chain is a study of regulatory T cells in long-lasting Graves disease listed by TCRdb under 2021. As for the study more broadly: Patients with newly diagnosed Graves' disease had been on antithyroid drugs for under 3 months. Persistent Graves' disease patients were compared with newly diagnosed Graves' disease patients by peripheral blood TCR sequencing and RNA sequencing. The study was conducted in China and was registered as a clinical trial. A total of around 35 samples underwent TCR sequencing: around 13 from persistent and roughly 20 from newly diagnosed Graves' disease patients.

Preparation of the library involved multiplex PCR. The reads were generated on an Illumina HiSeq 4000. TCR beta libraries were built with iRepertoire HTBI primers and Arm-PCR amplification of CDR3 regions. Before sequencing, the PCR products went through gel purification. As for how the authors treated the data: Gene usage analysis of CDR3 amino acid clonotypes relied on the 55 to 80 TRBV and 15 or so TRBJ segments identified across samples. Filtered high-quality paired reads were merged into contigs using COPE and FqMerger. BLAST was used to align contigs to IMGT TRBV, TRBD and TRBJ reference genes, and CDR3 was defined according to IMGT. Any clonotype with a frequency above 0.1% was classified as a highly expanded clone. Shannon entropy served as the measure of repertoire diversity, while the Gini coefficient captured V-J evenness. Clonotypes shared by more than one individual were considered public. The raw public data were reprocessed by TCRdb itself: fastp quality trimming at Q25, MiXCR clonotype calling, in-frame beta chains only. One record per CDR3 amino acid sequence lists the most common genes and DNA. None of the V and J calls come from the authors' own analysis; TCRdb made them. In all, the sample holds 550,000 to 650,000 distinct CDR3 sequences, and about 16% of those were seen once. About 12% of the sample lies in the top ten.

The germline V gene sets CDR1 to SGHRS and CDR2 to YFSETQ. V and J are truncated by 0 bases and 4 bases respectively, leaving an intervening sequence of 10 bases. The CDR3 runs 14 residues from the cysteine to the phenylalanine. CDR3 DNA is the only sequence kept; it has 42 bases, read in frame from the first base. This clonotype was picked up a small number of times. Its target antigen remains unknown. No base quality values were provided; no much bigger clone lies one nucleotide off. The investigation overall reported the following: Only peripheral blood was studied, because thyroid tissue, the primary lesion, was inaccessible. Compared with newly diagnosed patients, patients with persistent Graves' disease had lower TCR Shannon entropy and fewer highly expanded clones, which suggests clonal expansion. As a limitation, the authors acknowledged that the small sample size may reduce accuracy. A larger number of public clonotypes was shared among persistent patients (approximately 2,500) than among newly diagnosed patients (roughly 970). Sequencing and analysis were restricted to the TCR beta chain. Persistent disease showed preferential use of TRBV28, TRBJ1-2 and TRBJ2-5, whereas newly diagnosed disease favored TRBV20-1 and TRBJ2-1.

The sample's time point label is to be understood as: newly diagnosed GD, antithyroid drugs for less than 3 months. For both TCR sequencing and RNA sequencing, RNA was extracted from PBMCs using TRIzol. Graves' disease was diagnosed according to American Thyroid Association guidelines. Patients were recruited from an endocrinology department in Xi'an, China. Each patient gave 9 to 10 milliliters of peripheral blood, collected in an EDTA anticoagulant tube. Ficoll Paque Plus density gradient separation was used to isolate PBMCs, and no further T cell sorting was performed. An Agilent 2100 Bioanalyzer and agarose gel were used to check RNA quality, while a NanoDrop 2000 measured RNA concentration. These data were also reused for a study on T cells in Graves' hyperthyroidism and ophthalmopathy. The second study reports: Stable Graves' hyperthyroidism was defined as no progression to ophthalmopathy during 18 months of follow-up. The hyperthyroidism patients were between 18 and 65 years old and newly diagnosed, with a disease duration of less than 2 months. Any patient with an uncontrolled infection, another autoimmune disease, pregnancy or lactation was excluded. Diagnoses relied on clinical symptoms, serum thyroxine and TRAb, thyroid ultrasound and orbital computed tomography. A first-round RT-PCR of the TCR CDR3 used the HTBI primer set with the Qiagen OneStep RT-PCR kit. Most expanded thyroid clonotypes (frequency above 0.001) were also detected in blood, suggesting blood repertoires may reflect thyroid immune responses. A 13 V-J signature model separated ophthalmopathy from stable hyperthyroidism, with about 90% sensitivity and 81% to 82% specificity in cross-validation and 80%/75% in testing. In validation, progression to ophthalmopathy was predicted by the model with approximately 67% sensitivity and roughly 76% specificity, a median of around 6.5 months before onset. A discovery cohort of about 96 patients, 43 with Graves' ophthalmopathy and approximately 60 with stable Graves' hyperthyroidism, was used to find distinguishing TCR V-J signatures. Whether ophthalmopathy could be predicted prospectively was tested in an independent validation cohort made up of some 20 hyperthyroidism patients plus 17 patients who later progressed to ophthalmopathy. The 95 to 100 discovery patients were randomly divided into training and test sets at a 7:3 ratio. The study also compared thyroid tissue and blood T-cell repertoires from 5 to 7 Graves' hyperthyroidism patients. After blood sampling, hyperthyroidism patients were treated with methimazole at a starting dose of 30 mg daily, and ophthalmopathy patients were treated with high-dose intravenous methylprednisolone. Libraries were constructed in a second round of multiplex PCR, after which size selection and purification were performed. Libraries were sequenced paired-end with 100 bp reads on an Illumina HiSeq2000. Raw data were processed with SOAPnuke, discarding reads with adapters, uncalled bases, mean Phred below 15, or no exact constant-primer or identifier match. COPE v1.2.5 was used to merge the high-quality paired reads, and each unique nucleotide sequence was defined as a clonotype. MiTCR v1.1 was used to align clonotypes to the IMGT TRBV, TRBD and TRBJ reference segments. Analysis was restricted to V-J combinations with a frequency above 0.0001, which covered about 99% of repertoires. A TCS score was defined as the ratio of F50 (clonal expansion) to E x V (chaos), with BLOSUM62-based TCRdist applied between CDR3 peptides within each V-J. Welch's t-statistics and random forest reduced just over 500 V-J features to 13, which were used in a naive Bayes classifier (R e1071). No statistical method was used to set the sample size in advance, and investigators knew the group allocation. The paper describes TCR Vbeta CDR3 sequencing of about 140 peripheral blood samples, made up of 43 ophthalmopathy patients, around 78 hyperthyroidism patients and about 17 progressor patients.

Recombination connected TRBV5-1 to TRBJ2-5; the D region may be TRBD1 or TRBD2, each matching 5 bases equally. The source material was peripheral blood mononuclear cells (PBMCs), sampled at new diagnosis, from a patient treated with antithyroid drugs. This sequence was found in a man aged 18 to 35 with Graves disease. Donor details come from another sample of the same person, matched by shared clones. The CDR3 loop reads CASSLGRESETQYF. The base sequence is TGCGCCAGCAGCTTGGGCAGGGAGTCAGAGACCCAGTACTTC.